These 26 T cell receptor beta chains share one sample of origin, sequenced in a study of blood T cell repertoires in COVID-19. The assay was immunoSEQ multiplex PCR, and TCRdb's table has in-frame clones only and misses some. The sample yields some 500,000 clones, roughly 89% seen once. Sequencing was done on a sample of peripheral blood. The source of these receptors is a woman between 45 and 65 years old with COVID-19, enrolled during active disease.

The genes are TRBV6-5 and TRBJ2-3, with D possibly being TRBD1 (7 bases). Germline CDR1 MNHEY, CDR2 SVGAGI. Trimming stripped 0 bases from V and 2 bases from J, with 12 bases between. The CDR3 is 16 residues long. The CDR3 DNA follows: TGTGCCAGCAGTTACTCCCAGGGGGGTTTCACAGATACGCAGTATTTT. It codes for CASSYSQGGFTDTQYF.

The rearrangement uses TRBV2 and TRBJ1-2; D not certain. CDR3 length: 13 residues. The germline CDR1 and CDR2 sequences are SNHLY and FYNNEI. V was clipped by 6 bases and J by 4 bases, with 12 bases between them. For the CDR3, the DNA is TGTGCCAGCAGCACAGACACTGGCTATGGCTACACCTTC. It specifies CASSTDTGYGYTF.

This clone was seen a handful of times. The same CDR3 is also encoded by other DNA sequences in this sample. The chain combines TRBV11-2 with TRBJ1-2; 8 positions match TRBD1. The CDR3 is 13 amino acids. Trimming cost V 6 bases and J 4 bases; bases outside gene matches: 4. The germline gives CDR1 SGHAT, CDR2 FQNNGV. The CDR3 here is CASSLGQGYGYTF. The CDR3 bases are TGTGCCAGCAGTCTAGGACAGGGCTATGGCTACACCTTC.

The gene calls are TRBV6-5 and TRBJ1-1; no clear D gene. V was pared by 8 bases and J by 0 bases, with 4 bases between. The length of the CDR3 is 11 residues. Germline V gives CDR1 MNHEY, CDR2 SVGAGI. CDR3 in amino acids: CASRVNTEAFF. The CDR3 DNA reads TGTGCCAGCCGGGTGAACACTGAAGCTTTCTTT.

The rearrangement uses TRBV2 and TRBJ1-3; tentative D call: TRBD1 (6 bases). CDR1 is SNHLY, CDR2 FYNNEI, per germline. Trimming left V 10 bases short and J 0 bases short, with 10 bases between. The CDR3 contains 13 residues. CDR3 coding DNA: TGTGCCACCACAGGGTACTCTGGAAACACCATATATTTT. Protein product: CATTGYSGNTIYF.

The rearrangement links TRBV21-1 to TRBJ1-2. TRBV21-1 is recorded as a pseudogene. The CDR3 runs to 17 residues. The CDR3 coding sequence is TGTGCCAGCAGCTTTCCCCCTGGGGGGGGGAGTCACTATGGCTACACCTTC. This translates into CASSFPPGGGSHYGYTF.

The gene calls are TRBV28 and TRBJ2-7; the D gene is possibly TRBD1 (5 bases). The germline gives CDR1 MDHEN, CDR2 SYDVKM. V lost 4 bases and J lost 0, with 10 bases in between. The CDR3 has 14 amino acids. The CDR3 DNA is TGTGCCAGCAGTTCCATAGACAGCTCCTACGAGCAGTACTTC. Translated, it gives CASSSIDSSYEQYF.

This chain uses TRBV18 with TRBJ2-6; 8 positions agree with TRBD1. V shed 6 bases and J 0 bases; nucleotides not matched to a gene: 10. This CDR3 contains 18 residues. Germline assignment: CDR1 KGHSH and CDR2 LQKENI. The CDR3 reads CASSLRQGPSSGANVLTF. DNA of the CDR3: TGTGCCAGCTCCCTTAGACAGGGGCCGAGCTCTGGGGCCAACGTCCTGACTTTC.

This clone was detected once. The chain uses TRBV2 and TRBJ1-2; D is possibly TRBD1 (5 bases). The CDR3 consists of 12 residues. The germline CDR1 and CDR2 sequences are SNHLY and FYNNEI. V was trimmed by 5 bases and J by 4 bases, leaving 8 bases between them. Here the CDR3 DNA reads TGTGCCAGCAGTCTGGGGGGCTATGGCTACACCTTC. It is translated as CASSLGGYGYTF.

V usage is TRBV19 and J usage is TRBJ1-5; unclear D gene. V was clipped by 7 bases and J by 1 base, with 20 bases between them. The CDR3 contains 17 residues. Germline V gene data show CDR1 as LNHDA and CDR2 as SQIVND (reference sequence). CDR3 coding DNA: TGTGCCAGTACCAATATGAGGGCGGTGGCGAGCAATCAGCCCCAGCATTTT. Its translation: CASTNMRAVASNQPQHF.

The gene calls are TRBV9 and TRBJ2-1; 7 nucleotides align to TRBD2. Trimming removed 4 bases from V and 6 bases from J; junction bases left unmatched: 4. The germline V gene encodes CDR1 SGDLS and CDR2 YYNGEE. This CDR3 is built from 13 residues. The DNA of the CDR3 is TGTGCCAGCAGCACATCGGGGGGCAATGAGCAGTTCTTC. Amino acid sequence: CASSTSGGNEQFF.

This chain uses TRBV15 with TRBJ1-2; 8 bases fit TRBD1. V dropped 3 bases and J dropped 7; count of bases not matched to a gene: 7. The length of the CDR3 is 14 residues. The V gene's germline CDR1 is LNHNV and CDR2 YYDKDF (reference sequence). The CDR3 bases are TGTGCCACCAGCAGGGCTGAGACAGGGGTTGGCTACACCTTC. Translation gives CATSRAETGVGYTF.

The V and J genes are TRBV12-3 or TRBV12-4 and TRBJ1-6; D is unresolved. This CDR3 is built from 13 residues. The V gene lost 3 bases and the J gene lost 10 bases, with 10 bases spanning the gap. The CDR3 protein is CASSLGLVSPLHF. CDR3 DNA: TGTGCCAGCAGTTTGGGCCTTGTCTCACCCCTCCACTTT.

The J gene is TRBJ2-7, the V gene TRBV10-2; 9 nucleotides line up with TRBD2. The CDR3 is 14 residues long. Germline CDR1 is WSHSY and CDR2 is SAAADI. V was clipped by 5 bases and J by 6 bases; unmatched bases: 8. The chain's CDR3 is CASSQAGGPSEQYF. CDR3 bases: TGCGCCAGCAGTCAGGCGGGGGGGCCATCCGAGCAGTACTTC.

The chain uses TRBV30 and TRBJ2-7, with 10 bases matching TRBD2. CDR3 size: 15 residues. The germline V gene has CDR1 GTSNPN and CDR2 SVGIG (reference sequence). Trimming at V came to 2 bases and at J to 3 bases, leaving 7 bases not matched to a gene. The CDR3 DNA follows: TGTGCCTGGAGTCTTCCTAGCGGGGGCCTCTACGAGCAGTACTTC. It specifies CAWSLPSGGLYEQYF.

The rearrangement links TRBV5-1 to TRBJ1-1; D perhaps matches TRBD1 (5 bases). CDR3 size: 13 residues. Germline assignment: CDR1 SGHRS and CDR2 YFSETQ. V was trimmed by 5 bases and J by 0 bases, leaving 8 bases between them. The CDR3, as DNA: TGCGCCAGCAGGGACATCATGAACACTGAAGCTTTCTTT. It encodes CASRDIMNTEAFF.

V and J are TRBV5-6 and TRBJ2-7, with D possibly TRBD2 on 5 matching bases. Germline V gene lookup returns CDR1 SGHDT and CDR2 YYEEEE. The CDR3 covers 14 residues. Trimming cost V 3 bases and J 3 bases, with 13 bases left between them. CDR3 residues: CASSSTEGDYEQYF. In DNA, the CDR3 is TGTGCCAGCAGCTCGACCGAGGGCGACTACGAGCAGTACTTC.

V and J are TRBV10-1 and TRBJ2-7, with TRBD1 matching 7 bases. This CDR3 comprises 12 residues. Trimming cost V 5 bases and J 7 bases; bases outside gene matches: 5. Germline assignment: CDR1 WNHNN and CDR2 SYGVQD (reference sequence). For the CDR3, the DNA is TGCGCCAGCAGTATGACAGGGATGGAGCAGTACTTC. Its translation is CASSMTGMEQYF.

The V call is TRBV6-1, the J call TRBJ1-2; D possibly corresponds to TRBD1 (5 bases). V was cut by 1 base and J by 7 bases, with 10 bases left in between. In germline, CDR1 is MNHNS, CDR2 SASEGT. The CDR3 has 13 residues. CDR3: CASSEVWRGGYTF. The DNA for the CDR3 is TGTGCCAGCAGTGAAGTTTGGAGGGGTGGCTACACCTTC.

V gene TRBV5-8 combines with J gene TRBJ2-5; 7 nucleotides match TRBD1. The CDR3 contains 14 residues. The ends lost 4 bases at V and 4 bases at J; junction bases unmatched: 7. Germline CDR1 and CDR2: SGHTS and YDEGEE. The CDR3 nucleotides are TGTGCCAGCAGCCATAGACAGGGCAGAGAGACCCAGTACTTC. Translated, it gives CASSHRQGRETQYF.

The rearrangement links TRBV28 to TRBJ1-5, with D unclear. V lost 5 bases and J lost 5, with 4 bases in between. The germline CDR1 and CDR2 sequences are MDHEN and SYDVKM. The CDR3 contains 11 residues. In DNA, the CDR3 is TGTGCCAGCAGTCAATATCAGCCCCAGCATTTT. Translated, it gives CASSQYQPQHF.

J is TRBJ1-3 and V is TRBV19, with D perhaps TRBD1 (5 bases). Between the trimmed V and J ends, which lost 6 bases and 7 bases, there was a span of 10 bases. From germline, CDR1 is LNHDA and CDR2 SQIVND (reference sequence). There are 12 residues in the CDR3. CDR3 sequence reads: CASSKEGNTIYF. CDR3 sequence (DNA): TGTGCCAGTAGCAAGGAGGGGAACACCATATATTTT.

The genes are TRBV5-1 and TRBJ1-2, with a possible D match to TRBD1 (6 bases). Germline V CDR1 and CDR2: SGHRS, YFSETQ. The CDR3 loop spans 14 amino acids. The V end lost 0 bases, the J end lost 4 bases, and 10 bases lay between the germline ends. Here the CDR3 DNA reads TGCGCCAGCAGCTTGGTACAGGGTAGCTATGGCTACACCTTC. Translating it yields CASSLVQGSYGYTF.

The CDR3 sequence is CASSPGPGGNEQFF. The CDR3 coding sequence is TGTGCCAGCAGCCCGGGCCCAGGGGGCAATGAGCAGTTCTTC. The chain recombines TRBV5-4 with TRBJ2-1, with TRBD1 matching 7 bases. Germline CDR1 SGHNT, CDR2 YYREEE (reference sequence). The CDR3 runs to 14 residues. Trimming at V came to 4 bases and at J to 6 bases, leaving 7 bases not matched to a gene.

The rearrangement uses TRBV14 and TRBJ1-1, with a weak D call TRBD1 (5 bases). Trimming stripped 6 bases from V and 4 bases from J, with 12 bases between. CDR3 length: 13 amino acids. CDR1 SGHDN and CDR2 FVKESK come from the germline V gene. CDR3 nucleotides: TGTGCCAGCAGTCCGACAGCTTTCACTGAAGCTTTCTTT. Translation gives CASSPTAFTEAFF.

The chain is built from TRBV5-6 and TRBJ2-1, with 8 bases matching TRBD2. The V and J ends lost 4 bases and 8 bases, in that order; junction bases with no gene match: 5. The CDR3 is 13 amino acids. The germline V gene encodes CDR1 SGHDT and CDR2 YYEEEE. CDR3 DNA: TGTGCCAGCAGCCCGGGACTAGTCTATGAGCAGTTCTTC. Encoded protein: CASSPGLVYEQFF.